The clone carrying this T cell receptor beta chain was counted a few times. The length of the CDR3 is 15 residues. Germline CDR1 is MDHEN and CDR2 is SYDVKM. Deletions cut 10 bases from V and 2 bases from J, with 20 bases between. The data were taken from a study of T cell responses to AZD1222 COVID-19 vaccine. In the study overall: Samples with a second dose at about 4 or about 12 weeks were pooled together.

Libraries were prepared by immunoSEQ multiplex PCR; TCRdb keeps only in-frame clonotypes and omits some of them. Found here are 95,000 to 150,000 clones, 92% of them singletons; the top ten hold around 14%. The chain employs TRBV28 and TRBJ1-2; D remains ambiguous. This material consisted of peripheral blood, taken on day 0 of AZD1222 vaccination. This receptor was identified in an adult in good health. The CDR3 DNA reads TGTGCCACCTTCGGGATAGTTGGCACAAACTATGGCTACACCTTC. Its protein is CATFGIVGTNYGYTF.